This T cell receptor beta chain came from a study of identical twins. The donor group consisted entirely of healthy Caucasians. TCRdb fed the 5' RACE reads into MiXCR, producing one record per CDR3 protein. The table shows 1.5 million to 2 million distinct CDR3 sequences, with less than 40% occurring only once. The study, taken as a whole, reports: Analyses of zero insertions could, in part, be confounded by invariant MAIT and iNKT cells.

Points on this clonotype: Its antigen remains unidentified.

V shed 0 bases and J 6 bases; nucleotides not matched to a gene: 6. The CDR3 is 15 residues long. Germline V gene lookup returns CDR1 SGDLS and CDR2 YYNGEE. Sequencing used cord blood. The receptor comes from a newborn girl in good health. The rearrangement links TRBV9 to TRBJ2-1; 7 bases align to TRBD1. The CDR3 nucleotides are TGTGCCAGCAGCGTAGGGTTGGGACAGCTCAATGAGCAGTTCTTC. It translates to CASSVGLGQLNEQFF.